This T cell receptor beta chain was found in a study of blood T cell repertoires in COVID-19. Study-level background: The United States, Italy and Spain were the sources of the acute and convalescent COVID-19 samples. PBMCs, B-cell-depleted T cells, or T cells were the source of the cDNA or gDNA that made up the material.

Original handling: It was from reference gene primer amplification that nucleated cell counts were estimated. TCRdb keeps only in-frame clones here, not all; method: immunoSEQ multiplex PCR. V and J calls and clone size are those listed in that table; D and trimming were worked out from the DNA. The sample lists around 99,000 clones, less than 85% occurring once. The source is a woman older than 75 with active or convalescent COVID-19. The sample consisted of peripheral blood.

The CDR3 loop reads CASRGLLAGENNEQFF. CDR3 nucleotide sequence: TGTGCCAGCAGGGGCCTTCTAGCGGGAGAAAACAATGAGCAGTTCTTC. The V and J genes are TRBV28 and TRBJ2-1, with TRBD2 identical over 10 bases. In germline, CDR1 is MDHEN, CDR2 SYDVKM. This CDR3 comprises 16 residues. Losses at the gene ends were 6 bases for V and 5 bases for J; bases not matched to a gene: 10.